This is a list of T cell receptor beta chains from one sample in a study of T cells in localized non-small cell lung cancer. Sequenced by immunoSEQ multiplex PCR; TCRdb stores in-frame clones only, minus some. The top ten clones hold less than 3.5% of a sample with 35,000 or so clones, 88% of them seen once. The sample consisted of peripheral blood, taken before any cancer treatment. Source of these receptors: a woman between 40 and 69 years old with stage I lung adenocarcinoma. Both conserved end residues are part of each CDR3. D genes are given only for firm matches. Rows may omit the clone size; those that give it use once, few, many or a size class.

D: .
V: TRBV4-2
size: .
J: TRBJ2-2
DNA: TGTGCCAGCAGCCAAGGGAGTATATCAGCCGGGACCGGGGAGCTGTTTTTT
CDR3: CASSQGSISAGTGELFF

D: TRBD2
V: TRBV10-3
size: .
J: TRBJ2-3
DNA: TGTGCCATCAGTGAGGTGACTAGCGGGAGCGGGTGGACAGATACGCAGTATTTT
CDR3: CAISEVTSGSGWTDTQYF

D: TRBD2
V: TRBV28
size: .
J: TRBJ2-7
DNA: TGTGCCAGCAGTCTTGGACTAGCGGGAGTGTTCGAGCAGTACTTC
CDR3: CASSLGLAGVFEQYF

D: .
V: TRBV2
size: .
J: TRBJ1-1
DNA: TGTGCCAGCAGTTACGAGGGGAACACTGAAGCTTTCTTT
CDR3: CASSYEGNTEAFF

D: TRBD2
V: TRBV11-3
size: .
J: TRBJ2-2
DNA: TGTGCCAGCAGCGCAATAGCGGGAGGCAACACCGGGGAGCTGTTTTTT
CDR3: CASSAIAGGNTGELFF

D: TRBD2
V: TRBV28
size: .
J: TRBJ2-3
DNA: TGTGCCAGCAGTTTAGAGACTAGCGGCACAGATACGCAGTATTTT
CDR3: CASSLETSGTDTQYF

D: TRBD2
V: TRBV5-4
size: .
J: TRBJ2-1
DNA: TGTGCCAGCAGCTCCGGGGGAGGGACTAACAATGAGCAGTTCTTC
CDR3: CASSSGGGTNNEQFF

D: .
V: TRBV20-1
size: .
J: TRBJ1-2
DNA: TGCAGTGCGGAAGACGATGGCTACACCTTC
CDR3: CSAEDDGYTF

D: .
V: TRBV19
size: .
J: TRBJ2-7
DNA: TGTGCCAGTAGTAAGACGACTCTCCCCTACGAGCAGTACTTC
CDR3: CASSKTTLPYEQYF

D: TRBD1
V: TRBV30
size: .
J: TRBJ2-2
DNA: TGTGCCTGTTACAAGGGGGCGGACAACACCGGGGAGCTGTTTTTT
CDR3: CACYKGADNTGELFF

D: .
V: TRBV7-9
size: once
J: TRBJ2-5
DNA: TGTGCCAGCAGCCCACGGAGGTGGTGGGTCGGGGAGTCCCAGGAGACCCAGTACTTC
CDR3: CASSPRRWWVGESQETQYF

D: .
V: TRBV2
size: .
J: TRBJ2-5
DNA: TGTGCCAGCAGAAGGGACTCCCAAGAGACCCAGTACTTC
CDR3: CASRRDSQETQYF

D: TRBD1
V: TRBV30
size: .
J: TRBJ1-4
DNA: TGTGCCTGGGACAGGGGATTAGACCTAATTTTT
CDR3: CAWDRGLDLIF

D: TRBD2
V: TRBV27
size: .
J: TRBJ2-1
DNA: TGTGCCAGCAGTCTCGGGACTAGCGGGAGCAATGAGCAGTTCTTC
CDR3: CASSLGTSGSNEQFF

D: TRBD2
V: TRBV15
size: .
J: TRBJ2-2
DNA: TGTGCCACCAGCAGAGCTGTGGTAGCGGGAGCCGGGACCGGGGAGCTGTTTTTT
CDR3: CATSRAVVAGAGTGELFF

D: .
V: TRBV6-1
size: .
J: TRBJ2-3
DNA: TGTGCCAGCAGTGATAGTAGGGGAGGCACAGATACGCAGTATTTT
CDR3: CASSDSRGGTDTQYF

D: TRBD2
V: TRBV19
size: .
J: TRBJ2-5
DNA: TGTGCCAGTAGCCCAACTAGCGGCCGAGCTCACGAGACCCAGTACTTC
CDR3: CASSPTSGRAHETQYF